The 14 T cell receptor beta chains in this list originate from one sample, sequenced in a study of cytomegalovirus exposure and HLA in healthy donors. PCR used 60 Vbeta primers and 13 Jbeta primers. The data were produced by immunoSEQ multiplex PCR, yet TCRdb's version contains in-frame clones alone and is incomplete. The sample records 150,000 to 200,000 clones, 71% being singletons. Input material: PBMCs. These receptors originate from a woman younger than 45 in good health and CMV-seronegative.

The rearrangement links TRBV19 to TRBJ1-5, with 7 bases lining up with TRBD1. The V and J ends lost 6 bases and 0 bases, in that order; junction bases with no gene match: 8. Per the germline V gene, CDR1 is LNHDA and CDR2 is SQIVND (reference sequence). The CDR3 runs to 16 residues. CDR3 residues: CASRQDRAYSNQPQHF. In DNA, the CDR3 is TGTGCCAGTAGACAAGACAGGGCCTATAGCAATCAGCCCCAGCATTTT.

Only a few counts were recorded for this clone. The chain has TRBV27 and TRBJ2-5; TRBD2 is a possible D gene (5 bases). Germline CDR1 and CDR2: MNHEY and SMNVEV (reference sequence). V was trimmed by 8 bases and J by 0 bases, leaving 13 bases between them. The CDR3 extends over 14 amino acids. The CDR3 protein is CASGGSAYQETQYF. CDR3 in DNA: TGTGCCAGCGGCGGGTCAGCGTACCAAGAGACCCAGTACTTC.

The J gene is TRBJ1-1, the V gene TRBV7-9; TRBD1 aligns across 9 bases. The junction had 8 bases not matched to a gene; V was cut back by 5 bases and J by 1 base. Germline CDR1 SEHNR, CDR2 FQNEAQ (reference sequence). This CDR3 contains 16 residues. The CDR3, as DNA: TGTGCCAGCAGCCGCTACGGACAGGGGTGGAACACTGAAGCTTTCTTT. Its translation is CASSRYGQGWNTEAFF.

The chain couples TRBV11-3 to TRBJ2-5; maybe TRBD2 (6 bases). The CDR3 totals 12 residues. V lost 4 bases, J lost 4 bases, and 7 bases lay in between. In germline, CDR1 is SGHNT, CDR2 YENEEA. CDR3 in DNA: TGTGCCAGCAGCTGGGACTTAGAGACCCAGTACTTC. It encodes CASSWDLETQYF.

This sequence joins TRBV18 and TRBJ2-5; D call uncertain. V was trimmed by 2 bases and J by 2 bases, leaving 9 bases between them. CDR3 size: 14 residues. Germline CDR1 reads KGHSH; CDR2 reads LQKENI. DNA for the CDR3: TGTGCCAGCTCACCAGGCAGTTTACAAGAGACCCAGTACTTC. Translation: CASSPGSLQETQYF.

This clone appeared a few times. The V call is TRBV2, the J call TRBJ2-1; maybe TRBD2 (6 bases). V was clipped by 4 bases and J by 3 bases, with 10 bases between them. Germline V gene sequence: CDR1 SNHLY, CDR2 FYNNEI. This CDR3 contains 14 residues. The CDR3, as DNA: TGTGCCAGCAGTGGTGGCGGGAACTACAATGAGCAGTTCTTC. Protein: CASSGGGNYNEQFF.

This sequence joins TRBV19 and TRBJ1-5; 7 bases match TRBD1. CDR1 and CDR2 from the germline V gene are LNHDA and SQIVND (reference sequence). J was trimmed by 3 bases and V by 4 bases; bases with no gene match: 6. The CDR3 has 15 residues. The CDR3 bases are TGTGCCAGTAGTAAGGGACAGCAAGTCAATCAGCCCCAGCATTTT. Protein product: CASSKGQQVNQPQHF. The complete variable domain, with remaining parts taken from reference TRBV19 and TRBJ1-5, reads DGGITQSPKYLFRKEGQNVTLSCEQNLNHDAMYWYRQDPGQGLRLIYYSQIVNDFQKGDIAEGYSVSREKKESFPLTVTSAQKNPTAFYLCASSKGQQVNQPQHFGDGTRLSIL.

This clone occurred a few times. The gene calls are TRBV12-5 and TRBJ1-6; D uncertain. V lost 7 bases and J lost 0, with 16 bases in between. The CDR3 length is 17 residues. The germline V gene encodes CDR1 LGHNT and CDR2 FRNRAP. CDR3 nucleotides: TGTGCTAGTGCCCCGGGGAAAGCAAGCTCCTATAATTCACCCCTCCACTTT. Residues: CASAPGKASSYNSPLHF.

The sample holds a few counts of this clone. The chain has TRBV11-2 and TRBJ2-5; TRBD2 aligns across 14 bases. CDR3 length equals 15 residues. Germline values: CDR1 SGHAT, CDR2 FQNNGV. Trimming cost V 5 bases and J 4 bases; bases outside gene matches: 3. The CDR3 nucleotides are TGTGCCAGCAGCGGCGGGACTAGCGGGGGAGAGACCCAGTACTTC. Amino acids: CASSGGTSGGETQYF. Drawing the rest from reference TRBV11-2 and TRBJ2-5, the complete variable domain is EAGVAQSPRYKIIEKRQSVAFWCNPISGHATLYWYQQILGQGPKLLIQFQNNGVVDDSQLPKDRFSAERLKGVDSTLKIQPAKLEDSAVYLCASSGGTSGGETQYFGPGTRLLVL.

As DNA, the CDR3 is TGTGCCAGCAGCCCGGAGGGGAACACTGAAGCTTTCTTT. It encodes CASSPEGNTEAFF. This sequence joins TRBV11-1 and TRBJ1-1; D is uncertain. CDR3 length: 13 amino acids. In germline, CDR1 is SGHAT, CDR2 FQDESV (reference sequence). V was clipped by 5 bases and J by 1 base, with 8 bases between them.

J is TRBJ2-7 and V is TRBV2; D uncertain. The germline V and J ends were trimmed by 4 bases and 6 bases, with 13 bases remaining between them. CDR1 is SNHLY, CDR2 FYNNEI, per germline. The CDR3 extends over 13 amino acids. The CDR3 nucleotides read TGTGCCAGCAGTGCCGGTTGCCTCCTCGAGCAGTACTTC. The encoded protein is CASSAGCLLEQYF.

The J gene is TRBJ1-4, the V gene TRBV27; no clear D. The CDR3 sequence is 13 residues long. Germline V gene lookup returns CDR1 MNHEY and CDR2 SMNVEV (reference sequence). The germline V and J ends were trimmed by 6 bases and 3 bases, with 8 bases remaining between them. The CDR3: CASSPGPNEKLFF. DNA of the CDR3: TGTGCCAGCAGCCCAGGTCCTAATGAAAAACTGTTTTTT.

CDR3 loop: CASRQSYGYTF. In nucleotides, the CDR3 is TGTGCCAGCCGACAGAGTTATGGCTACACCTTC. This chain connects TRBV28 to TRBJ1-2; possible D gene TRBD1, 5 bases. Trimming stripped 8 bases from V and 5 bases from J, with 9 bases between. The CDR3 totals 11 residues. Germline lookup yields CDR1 MDHEN and CDR2 SYDVKM.

The chain combines TRBV9 with TRBJ1-6, with 8 bases lining up with TRBD1. Losses at the gene ends were 3 bases for V and 8 bases for J; bases not matched to a gene: 10. Germline V gene lookup returns CDR1 SGDLS and CDR2 YYNGEE. This CDR3 comprises 16 residues. CDR3 nucleotide sequence: TGTGCCAGCAGCGCCGGGACAGGCACGAGGGATTCACCCCTCCACTTT. Translation: CASSAGTGTRDSPLHF.